This is a list of T cell receptor beta chains from one sample in a study of identical twins' blood T cells. TCRdb used MiXCR to reprocess the 5' RACE reads, holding one entry per CDR3 protein. The sample lists roughly 380,000 distinct CDR3 sequences, under 30% occurring once. The material sequenced was PBMCs. These TCRs come from a woman aged 18-55 years in good health. Both conserved end residues are part of each CDR3. A D gene is named only where the DNA matches it firmly. Not every row has a clone size; where given, it reads once, few, many or a size class.

>15|NA|NA|TRBJ1-1|TRBV7-8
CASRLREGLNTEVFF
TGTGCCAGCAGGTTGAGGGAGGGCCTTAACACTGAAGTTTTCTTT
>13|NA|few|TRBJ1-5|TRBV28
CASSVTSYQPRHF
TGTGCCAGCAGCGTGACATCCTATCAGCCCCGGCATTTT
>14|NA|NA|TRBJ1-1|TRBV19
CASRRRGMNTEAFF
TGTGCCAGTAGGAGGAGAGGCATGAACACTGAAGCTTTCTTT
>14|NA|NA|TRBJ1-1|TRBV6-2/TRBV6-3
CASTLGRGNTEAFF
TGTGCCAGCACCCTCGGGAGGGGGAACACTGAAGCTTTCTTT
>19|NA|few|TRBJ1-1|TRBV6-6
CASTPRLRPGNMRDTEAFF
TGTGCCAGCACCCCTAGGTTGAGGCCGGGGAATATGAGGGACACTGAAGCTTTCTTT
>14|NA|NA|TRBJ1-2|TRBV18
CASSPPGLSEGYTF
TGTGCCAGCTCACCTCCGGGGCTAAGTGAGGGCTACACCTTC
>14|NA|NA|TRBJ1-1|TRBV20-1
CSARRGVVDTEAFF
TGCAGTGCTAGACGCGGGGTGGTAGACACTGAAGCTTTCTTT
>13|NA|few|TRBJ2-7|TRBV6-1
CASSEGPRYEQYF
TGTGCCAGCAGTGAAGGGCCACGCTACGAGCAGTACTTC
>14|NA|NA|TRBJ1-1|TRBV20-1
CSAREQGPNTEAFF
TGCAGTGCTCGGGAACAGGGCCCTAACACTGAAGCTTTCTTT
>16|NA|few|TRBJ1-5|TRBV10-3
CAISEGFQAGNQPQHF
TGTGCCATCAGTGAAGGGTTCCAAGCGGGCAATCAGCCCCAGCATTTT
>16|NA|few|TRBJ1-2|TRBV15
CATSRDLLQGDYGYTF
TGTGCCACCAGCAGAGATCTCTTACAGGGAGACTATGGCTACACCTTC
>14|NA|NA|TRBJ1-1|TRBV5-5
CASSLALTNTEAFF
TGTGCCAGCAGCTTGGCTCTTACGAACACTGAAGCTTTCTTT
>16|TRBD2|NA|TRBJ2-1|TRBV20-1
CSASSLAGATYNEQFF
TGCAGTGCTAGCTCCCTAGCGGGCGCGACCTACAATGAGCAGTTCTTC
>13|TRBD1|NA|TRBJ2-3|TRBV29-1
CSARTGAGDTQYF
TGCAGCGCCCGGACAGGGGCGGGAGATACGCAGTATTTT
>16|NA|NA|TRBJ1-4|TRBV18
CASSPRDPGSLGKLFF
TGTGCCAGCTCACCCCGGGACCCCGGATCCTTGGGGAAACTGTTTTTT
>16|TRBD1|few|TRBJ1-4|TRBV6-5
CASSRTGENYNEKLFF
TGTGCCAGCAGCAGGACAGGGGAGAACTATAATGAAAAACTGTTTTTT
>12|NA|NA|TRBJ1-1|TRBV20-1
CSAAHRDTEAFF
TGCAGTGCTGCCCACAGGGACACTGAAGCTTTCTTT
>14|TRBD1|NA|TRBJ1-1|TRBV18
CASSRTGRGTEAFF
TGTGCCAGCTCACGGACAGGGAGAGGCACTGAAGCTTTCTTT
>15|TRBD2|NA|TRBJ2-3|TRBV14
CASSRGTSVTDTQYF
TGTGCCAGCAGCCGAGGGACTAGCGTCACAGATACGCAGTATTTT
>15|TRBD1|many|TRBJ2-3|TRBV18
CASSRTGFFADTQYF
TGTGCCAGCTCACGGACAGGGTTTTTCGCAGATACGCAGTATTTT
>14|NA|few|TRBJ1-1|TRBV11-2
CASRQAGTITEAFF
TGTGCCAGCAGACAGGCAGGGACGATCACTGAAGCTTTCTTT
>13|NA|NA|TRBJ2-7|TRBV3-1
CASSQAISYEQYF
TGTGCCAGCAGCCAAGCCATCTCCTACGAGCAGTACTTC
>15|NA|NA|TRBJ2-2|TRBV5-1
CASSFDSFYTGELFF
TGCGCCAGCAGCTTCGACAGTTTCTACACCGGGGAGCTGTTTTTT
>14|TRBD1|few|TRBJ2-5|TRBV3-1
CASSQGGTEETQYF
TGTGCCAGCAGCCAAGGGGGGACAGAAGAGACCCAGTACTTC
>12|TRBD1|NA|TRBJ1-1|TRBV20-1
CSASSGGSEAFF
TGCAGTGCGAGCTCAGGGGGCTCTGAAGCTTTCTTT
>15|NA|NA|TRBJ1-5|TRBV9
CASSASGSYNQPQHF
TGTGCCAGCAGCGCCTCAGGGTCCTACAATCAGCCCCAGCATTTT
>13|NA|few|TRBJ2-2|TRBV7-2
CASSFTQTGELFF
TGTGCCAGCAGCTTCACCCAGACCGGGGAGCTGTTTTTT
>15|TRBD1|NA|TRBJ1-3|TRBV9
CASSGFDRARNTIYF
TGTGCCAGCAGCGGATTCGACAGGGCCCGAAACACCATATATTTT
>15|NA|NA|TRBJ1-5|TRBV19
CASRAPGSDNQPQHF
TGTGCCAGTAGGGCCCCAGGTTCGGACAATCAGCCCCAGCATTTT
>14|NA|NA|TRBJ1-1|TRBV5-1
CASSIFPSNTEAFF
TGCGCCAGCAGCATTTTCCCCTCGAACACTGAAGCTTTCTTT